This paragraph reports one T cell receptor beta chain. The antigen remains unidentified. Germline V lookup: CDR1 SGHTA, CDR2 FQGNSA. CDR3 length: 15 amino acids. The V end lost 6 bases, the J end lost 0 bases, and 13 bases lay between the germline ends. The sample belongs to a study of T cell repertoires in cytomegalovirus infection. Study at large: Use of recently identified HLA-C-restricted and well-studied HLA-B-restricted CMV epitopes was part of the study. Study-wide results and caveats: CMV-specific HLA-C-restricted TCR beta clonotypes dominated the ex vivo response.

TCRdb redid the calling of the reads with MiXCR, one entry per CDR3 protein. This table has hundreds of thousands of distinct CDR3 sequences, 32% appearing once. Sequenced here: cultured CD8+ T cells from PBMCs, sampled from culture after CMV antigen stimulation. The sequence derives from a human donor in good health (CMV status not recorded). Some clones in this sample may be carry-over from other donors' samples. The V gene is TRBV7-2, the J gene TRBJ2-3; D call uncertain. In nucleotides, the CDR3 is TGTGCCAGCAGTCCAGGCCCAGCGAGCACAGATACGCAGTATTTT. Translated: CASSPGPASTDTQYF. Combining the CDR3 with reference TRBV7-2 and TRBJ2-3 gives the whole variable domain GAGVSQSPSNKVTEKGKDVELRCDPISGHTALYWYRQSLGQGLEFLIYFQGNSAPDKSGLPSDRFSAERTGGSVSTLTIQRTQQEDSAVYLCASSPGPASTDTQYFGPGTRLTVL.